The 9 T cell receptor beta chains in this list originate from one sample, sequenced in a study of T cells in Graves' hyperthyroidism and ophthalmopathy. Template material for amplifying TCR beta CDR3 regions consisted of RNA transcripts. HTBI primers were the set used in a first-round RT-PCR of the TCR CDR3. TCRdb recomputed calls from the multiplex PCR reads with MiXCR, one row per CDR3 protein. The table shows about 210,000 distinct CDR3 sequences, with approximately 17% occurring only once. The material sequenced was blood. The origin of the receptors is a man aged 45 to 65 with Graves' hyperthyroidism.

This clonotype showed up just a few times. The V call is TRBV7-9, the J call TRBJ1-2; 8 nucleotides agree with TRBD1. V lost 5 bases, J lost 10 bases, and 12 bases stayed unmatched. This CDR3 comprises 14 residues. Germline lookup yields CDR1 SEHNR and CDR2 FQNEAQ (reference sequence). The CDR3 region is CASSHSTGVEDYTF. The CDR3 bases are TGTGCCAGCAGCCACTCGACAGGGGTGGAGGACTACACCTTC.

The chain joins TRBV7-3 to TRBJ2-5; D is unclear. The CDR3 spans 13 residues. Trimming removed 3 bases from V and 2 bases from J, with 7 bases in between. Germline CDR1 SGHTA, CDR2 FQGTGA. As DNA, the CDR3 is TGTGCCAGCAGCTTGCGAGGACAAGAGACCCAGTACTTC. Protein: CASSLRGQETQYF.

The CDR3 coding sequence is TGTGCCAGCAGCTTACGGGCTACTAGCTTGGGCGGCTACACCTTC. This encodes CASSLRATSLGGYTF. The gene calls are TRBV7-3 and TRBJ1-2; D not certain. V lost 2 bases and J lost 8, with 18 bases in between. The CDR3 spans 15 residues. The germline V gene encodes CDR1 SGHTA and CDR2 FQGTGA.

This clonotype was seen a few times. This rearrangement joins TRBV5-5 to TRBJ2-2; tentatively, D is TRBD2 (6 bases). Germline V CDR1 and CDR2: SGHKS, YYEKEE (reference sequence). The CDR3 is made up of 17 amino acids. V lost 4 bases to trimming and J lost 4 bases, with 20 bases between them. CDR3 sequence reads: CASSLTWGVWGTGELFF. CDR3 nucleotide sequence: TGTGCCAGCAGCCTGACCTGGGGGGTTTGGGGCACCGGGGAGCTGTTTTTT.

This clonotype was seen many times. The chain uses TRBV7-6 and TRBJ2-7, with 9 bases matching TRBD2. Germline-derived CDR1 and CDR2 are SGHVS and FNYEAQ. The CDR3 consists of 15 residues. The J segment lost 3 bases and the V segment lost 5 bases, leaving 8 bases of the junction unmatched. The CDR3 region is CASSRSAGGFYEQYF. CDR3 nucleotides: TGTGCCAGCAGCCGCTCAGCGGGAGGCTTCTACGAGCAGTACTTC.

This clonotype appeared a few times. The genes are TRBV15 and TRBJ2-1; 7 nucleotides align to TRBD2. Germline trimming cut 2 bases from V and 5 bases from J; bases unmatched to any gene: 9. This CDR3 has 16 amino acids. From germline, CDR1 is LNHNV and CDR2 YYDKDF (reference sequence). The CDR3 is CATSRPSGMPDNEQFF. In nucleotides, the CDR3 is TGTGCCACCAGCAGACCCAGCGGGATGCCCGACAATGAGCAGTTCTTC.

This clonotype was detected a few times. The CDR3, as DNA: TGTGCCACCAGGCCACCACAAGAGACCCAGTACTTC. Its protein product is CATRPPQETQYF. The chain recombines TRBV24-1 with TRBJ2-5; the D is unclear. Trimming cost V 7 bases and J 2 bases, with 7 bases left between them. This CDR3 has 12 amino acids. The germline CDR1 and CDR2 sequences are KGHDR and SFDVKD.

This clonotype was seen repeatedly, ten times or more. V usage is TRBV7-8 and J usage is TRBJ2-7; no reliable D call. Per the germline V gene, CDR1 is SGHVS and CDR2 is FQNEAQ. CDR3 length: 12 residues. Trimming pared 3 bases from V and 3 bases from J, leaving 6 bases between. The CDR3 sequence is CASSFYFYEQYF. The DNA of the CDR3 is TGTGCCAGCAGCTTCTACTTCTACGAGCAGTACTTC. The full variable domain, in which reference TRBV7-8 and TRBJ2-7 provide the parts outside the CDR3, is GAGVSQSPRYKVAKRGQDVALRCDPISGHVSLFWYQQALGQGPEFLTYFQNEAQLDKSGLPSDRFFAERPEGSVSTLKIQRTQQEDSAVYLCASSFYFYEQYFGPGTRLTVT.

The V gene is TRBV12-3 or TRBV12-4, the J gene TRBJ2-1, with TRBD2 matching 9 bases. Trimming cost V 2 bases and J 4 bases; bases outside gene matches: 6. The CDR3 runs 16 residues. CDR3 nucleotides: TGTGCCAGCAGTTTATCGGCTAGCGGGAAATACAATGAGCAGTTCTTC. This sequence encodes CASSLSASGKYNEQFF.